This passage covers 18 T cell receptor beta chains from one sample sequenced in a study of type 1 regulatory T cells (dated by TCRdb to the early 2020s). The reads were generated on an Illumina MiSeq. TCRdb took the public reads, trimmed them with fastp at Q25, ran MiXCR for clone calling and kept in-frame beta chains. Each CDR3 protein gets just one entry, which takes the most common genes and DNA from the rows behind it. This sample holds 90,000 to 100,000 distinct CDR3 sequences; around 30% were observed only once. Jointly, the top ten make up 2.2% of the sample. The source material was CD4+ T cells, either the whole sample or a sorted fraction (not recorded which). All receptors derive from a human donor in good health.

Turning to this clonotype: The CDR3 ends on some other residue instead of the conserved phenylalanine or tryptophan, so this is likely a read error. V and J are TRBV6-2 or TRBV6-3 and TRBJ2-7, with 9 bases that match TRBD2. This CDR3 region has 15 residues. From germline, CDR1 is MNHEY and CDR2 SVGEGT. The V segment lost 6 bases and the J segment 0 bases; nucleotides outside the gene matches: 6. The CDR3, as DNA: TGTGCCAGCAGCCGACTAGCGGTAAGCTCCTACGAGCAGTACATC. Protein: CASSRLAVSSYEQYI.

The chain recombines TRBV20-1 with TRBJ2-3, with 11 bases matching TRBD2. CDR3 length: 15 residues. CDR1 and CDR2 from the germline V gene are DFQATT and SNEGSKA (reference sequence). The junction had 3 bases not matched to a gene; V was cut back by 0 bases and J by 4 bases. CDR3 nucleotide sequence: TGCAGTGCTAGAGAACAACTAGCGGGAGCAGATACGCAGTATTTT. This sequence encodes CSAREQLAGADTQYF.

The rearrangement uses TRBV2 and TRBJ1-2; the match to TRBD1 covers 7 bases. Per the germline V gene, CDR1 is SNHLY and CDR2 is FYNNEI. The CDR3 has 13 residues. Trimming removed 2 bases from V and 8 bases from J; junction bases left unmatched: 5. In DNA form, the CDR3 reads TGTGCCAGCAGTGAATGGCAGGGGGAGGGCTACACCTTC. This sequence encodes CASSEWQGEGYTF.

This clonotype appeared a few times. This chain links TRBV30 with TRBJ1-6; unclear D gene. V was cut by 0 bases and J by 8 bases, with 14 bases left in between. This CDR3 is 15 amino acids long. The germline V gene has CDR1 GTSNPN and CDR2 SVGIG (reference sequence). The CDR3 coding sequence is TGTGCCTGGAGTGTACCGGCCGCCCGGGATTCACCCCTCCACTTT. This encodes CAWSVPAARDSPLHF.

This chain uses TRBV6-2 or TRBV6-3 with TRBJ2-7; 7 nucleotides align to TRBD2. With 6 bases clipped from V and 5 bases from J, the junction kept 10 bases outside the gene matches. This CDR3 contains 14 residues. Germline lookup yields CDR1 MNHEY and CDR2 SVGEGT. The CDR3 loop is CASRDLADGDEQYF. CDR3 DNA sequence: TGTGCCAGCAGGGATCTAGCGGATGGGGACGAGCAGTACTTC.

This chain's CDR3 is CASSPSPNYNEQFF. The CDR3 DNA reads as TGTGCCAGCAGCCCTTCCCCAAACTACAATGAGCAGTTCTTC. This chain links TRBV5-5 with TRBJ2-1; D not resolved. The CDR3 is 14 residues long. The V and J ends lost 4 bases and 3 bases respectively, with 11 bases between them. Germline CDR1 and CDR2: SGHKS and YYEKEE (reference sequence).

This clonotype was detected only a few times. This chain joins TRBV20-1 and TRBJ1-6; D not certain. The ends were cut back, 1 base at V and 0 bases at J, with 7 bases in the middle. Germline V gene sequence: CDR1 DFQATT, CDR2 SNEGSKA (reference sequence). This CDR3 has 15 amino acids. The DNA for the CDR3 is TGCAGTGCTAGAGTTGGTAGCTCCTATAATTCACCCCTCCACTTT. Protein product: CSARVGSSYNSPLHF.

This clonotype came up a few times. The chain employs TRBV10-3 and TRBJ2-7; D not resolved. Per germline, CDR1 ENHRY and CDR2 SYGVKD. The CDR3 runs to 11 residues. V gave up 6 bases and J gave up 2 bases, with 5 bases separating them. The CDR3 bases are TGTGCCATCAGGGCGGCCTACGAGCAGTACTTC. This encodes CAIRAAYEQYF.

V and J are TRBV29-1 and TRBJ2-4; 10 positions agree with TRBD2. Germline trimming cut 7 bases from V and 5 bases from J; bases unmatched to any gene: 8. The CDR3 runs 14 residues. Per the germline V gene, CDR1 is SQVTM and CDR2 is ANQGSEA. CDR3 DNA sequence: TGCAGCGCCCTAGCGGGAGCCCTCCAAAACATTCAGTACTTC. Its translation: CSALAGALQNIQYF.

The rearrangement links TRBV7-2 to TRBJ2-3, with D unclear. The CDR3 has 13 residues. Looked up from germline, CDR1 is SGHTA and CDR2 is FQGNSA. V lost 3 bases and J lost 5, with 9 bases in between. The CDR3 here is CASSFSMKDTQYF. The CDR3 coding sequence is TGTGCCAGCAGCTTCAGTATGAAAGATACGCAGTATTTT.

This sequence joins TRBV20-1 and TRBJ2-5; a weak D match, TRBD2 (6 bases). CDR1 and CDR2 (germline): DFQATT, SNEGSKA (reference sequence). This CDR3 has 14 residues. V was trimmed by 4 bases and J by 2 bases, leaving 14 bases between them. The CDR3 here is CSATRVEGQETQYF. The DNA of the CDR3 is TGCAGTGCTACGCGAGTGGAGGGGCAAGAGACCCAGTACTTC.

This clonotype was seen more than once but under ten times. V is TRBV11-2 and J is TRBJ2-1, with D perhaps matching TRBD2 (5 bases). The germline V gene encodes CDR1 SGHAT and CDR2 FQNNGV. With 3 bases removed from V and 8 bases from J, the gap between germline ends came to 20 bases. The CDR3 totals 16 residues. The CDR3 DNA sequence: TGTGCCAGCAGCTTCCCCCGCGGGCGAGTCTATCATGAGCAGTTCTTC. It encodes CASSFPRGRVYHEQFF.

This clonotype was found a few times. The V gene is TRBV11-2, the J gene TRBJ2-7; weak D call: TRBD1 (5 bases). Trimming removed 2 bases from V and 1 base from J, with 6 bases in between. CDR1 and CDR2 from the germline V gene are SGHAT and FQNNGV. This CDR3 contains 13 residues. DNA for the CDR3: TGTGCCAGCAGCTTATCAGGGTCCTACGAGCAGTACTTC. It specifies CASSLSGSYEQYF.

The chain is built from TRBV7-8 and TRBJ2-3; TRBD2 might be the D (6 bases). V gave up 5 bases and J gave up 1 base, with 13 bases separating them. The germline V gene has CDR1 SGHVS and CDR2 FQNEAQ. The CDR3 consists of 15 residues. CDR3 in amino acids: CASSGAGLRTDTQYF. The CDR3 nucleotides are TGTGCCAGCAGCGGCGCGGGACTCCGCACAGATACGCAGTATTTT.

The sample holds a few counts of this clonotype. This chain connects TRBV27 to TRBJ2-3, with D maybe TRBD2 (6 bases). The CDR3 consists of 18 residues. Trimming stripped 3 bases from V and 4 bases from J, with 23 bases between. Per germline, CDR1 MNHEY and CDR2 SMNVEV (reference sequence). The CDR3 DNA is TGTGCCAGCAGTTTTAAACGTCGGGACTCTTACCCCTCAGATACGCAGTATTTT. It translates to CASSFKRRDSYPSDTQYF.

This chain uses TRBV6-5 with TRBJ2-3, with a weak D call TRBD2 (6 bases). The germline gives CDR1 MNHEY, CDR2 SVGAGI. V was shortened by 6 bases and J by 6 bases, with 16 bases between the two germline ends. The CDR3 spans 14 residues. The chain's CDR3 is CASRDGLATDTQYF. The CDR3 bases are TGTGCCAGCAGGGACGGCCTAGCGACCGATACGCAGTATTTT.

This clonotype has just a few counts. This chain uses TRBV4-1 with TRBJ2-1, with D possibly being TRBD1 or TRBD2 (5 bases each). Between the trimmed V and J ends, which lost 1 base and 2 bases, there was a span of 18 bases. Germline CDR1 reads MGHRA; CDR2 reads YSYEKL. The CDR3 extends over 18 amino acids. CDR3 sequence reads: CASSQGPGPRLTYNEQFF. In nucleotides, the CDR3 is TGCGCCAGCAGCCAAGGTCCGGGACCACGTCTGACCTACAATGAGCAGTTCTTC.

The V call is TRBV29-1, the J call TRBJ2-1; 9 bases align to TRBD2. The CDR3 is 15 residues long. CDR1 and CDR2 (germline): SQVTM, ANQGSEA. V shed 4 bases and J 4 bases; nucleotides not matched to a gene: 8. CDR3 protein: CSVGAGGPSYNEQFF. In DNA, the CDR3 is TGCAGCGTTGGGGCGGGAGGGCCATCGTACAATGAGCAGTTCTTC.